This passage covers 11 T cell receptor beta chains from one sample sequenced in a study of blood T cell repertoires in COVID-19 (dated by TCRdb to about 2020). Libraries came from the immunoSEQ multiplex PCR assay. The immuneACCESS repertoire file appears here via TCRdb, limited to in-frame rearrangements. These files lack a portion of the clones; in checked studies, under half of the deficit traces to unresolved V genes, and the cause of the others is not known. In this sample the table shows approximately 150,000 clones, 80% to 90% of which occur a single time. The top ten clonotypes cover roughly 15% of the sample. The sample was PBMCs or T cells enriched from blood (not recorded which). These receptors all stem from a man in his forties or fifties who had recovered from COVID-19.

This clone came up a few times. V usage is TRBV27 and J usage is TRBJ2-7, with D unresolved. Germline CDR1 and CDR2: MNHEY and SMNVEV (reference sequence). V lost 2 bases, J lost 2 bases, and 10 bases lay in between. CDR3 length: 14 amino acids. DNA of the CDR3: TGTGCCAGCAGTTTACCAGGAAAGCCCTACGAGCAGTACTTC. Translated, it gives CASSLPGKPYEQYF.

This chain connects TRBV19 to TRBJ1-1; no reliable D call. Trimming pared 5 bases from V and 4 bases from J, leaving 20 bases between. The CDR3 runs 16 residues. The germline CDR1 and CDR2 sequences are LNHDA and SQIVND (reference sequence). The CDR3 DNA is TGTGCCAGTAGTCAACACCGGAGGACCCTCAGCACTGAAGCTTTCTTT. Translation: CASSQHRRTLSTEAFF.

The chain couples TRBV7-3 to TRBJ1-2, with TRBD1 matching 7 bases. The CDR3 is 14 amino acids. The germline gives CDR1 SGHTA, CDR2 FQGTGA. J was trimmed by 3 bases and V by 5 bases; bases with no gene match: 6. CDR3 nucleotide sequence: TGTGCCAGCAGCCCAGGGACAGAAGACTATGGCTACACCTTC. It yields the protein CASSPGTEDYGYTF. Based on the CDR3 plus reference TRBV7-3 and TRBJ1-2, the full variable domain is GAGVSQTPSNKVTEKGKYVELRCDPISGHTALYWYRQSLGQGPEFLIYFQGTGAADDSGLPNDRFFAVRPEGSVSTLKIQRTERGDSAVYLCASSPGTEDYGYTFGSGTRLTVV.

This chain uses TRBV7-2 with TRBJ2-7; D is undetermined. CDR1 SGHTA and CDR2 FQGNSA come from the germline V gene. The length of the CDR3 is 15 residues. Trimming took off 1 base at V and 2 bases at J, with 12 bases between the two ends. CDR3 in amino acids: CASSLGQGDPYEQYF. The DNA for the CDR3 is TGTGCCAGCAGCTTAGGCCAAGGAGACCCCTACGAGCAGTACTTC. Variable domain in full (rest from reference TRBV7-2 and TRBJ2-7): GAGVSQSPSNKVTEKGKDVELRCDPISGHTALYWYRQSLGQGLEFLIYFQGNSAPDKSGLPSDRFSAERTGGSVSTLTIQRTQQEDSAVYLCASSLGQGDPYEQYFGPGTRLTVT.

In regard to this clone: The sample contains more than one DNA sequence encoding this CDR3. The chain carries TRBV3-1 (or the pseudogene TRBV3-2) and TRBJ1-1; the D is unclear. The CDR3 runs 13 residues. V was clipped by 2 bases and J by 4 bases, with 8 bases between them. Germline assignment: CDR1 LGHDT and CDR2 YNNKEL (reference sequence). CDR3 bases: TGTGCCAGCAGCCAACTGGGAGGCACTGAAGCTTTCTTT. Translating it yields CASSQLGGTEAFF.

This chain connects TRBV7-9 to TRBJ1-6; TRBD1 might be the D (6 bases). The germline V gene encodes CDR1 SEHNR and CDR2 FQNEAQ (reference sequence). Trimming shortened V by 2 bases and J by 8 bases, and 10 bases separated the two germline ends. This CDR3 comprises 14 residues. The CDR3 DNA is TGTGCCAGCAGCTTAACAGGGAATGATTCACCCCTCCACTTT. Translated: CASSLTGNDSPLHF.

The chain couples TRBV6-5 to TRBJ2-7, with D possibly matching TRBD2 (7 bases). This CDR3 region has 16 residues. Germline assignment: CDR1 MNHEY and CDR2 SVGAGI. The V end was cut by 0 bases, the J end by 0 bases, with 12 bases between. Written as DNA, the CDR3 is TGTGCCAGCAGTTACTCGAGGGGGGGGAGCTCCTACGAGCAGTACTTC. It yields the protein CASSYSRGGSSYEQYF.

This rearrangement joins TRBV19 to TRBJ1-1; weak D call: TRBD1 (6 bases). V was clipped by 6 bases and J by 4 bases, with 15 bases between them. The CDR3 runs to 14 residues. Germline CDR1 and CDR2: LNHDA and SQIVND (reference sequence). The DNA for the CDR3 is TGTGCCAGTAGCGATACAGGGTGGAGCACTGAAGCTTTCTTT. Translating it yields CASSDTGWSTEAFF.

The CDR3 nucleotides read TGTGCCAGCAGCATGTTAGCGGGGGGCCGTTACAATGAGCAGTTCTTC. Encoded protein: CASSMLAGGRYNEQFF. The J gene is TRBJ2-1, the V gene TRBV14; TRBD2 matches at 10 bases. Trimming removed 5 bases from V and 4 bases from J; junction bases left unmatched: 8. The germline V gene has CDR1 SGHDN and CDR2 FVKESK. CDR3 length equals 16 residues.

V usage is TRBV27 and J usage is TRBJ2-1; weak D call: TRBD1 (5 bases). Trimming stripped 3 bases from V and 4 bases from J, with 19 bases between. Looked up from germline, CDR1 is MNHEY and CDR2 is SMNVEV (reference sequence). CDR3 length equals 17 residues. CDR3 bases: TGTGCCAGCAGTTTTACTTTTGACAGAATCTATTACAATGAGCAGTTCTTC. Translated: CASSFTFDRIYYNEQFF.

The rearrangement uses TRBV14 and TRBJ1-2, with 7 bases fitting TRBD1. V was clipped by 2 bases and J by 7 bases; unmatched bases: 4. CDR1 SGHDN and CDR2 FVKESK come from the germline V gene. The CDR3 spans 13 residues. The CDR3 DNA follows: TGTGCCAGCAGCCAAAACAGGGGTTCTGGCTACACCTTC. Encoded protein: CASSQNRGSGYTF.